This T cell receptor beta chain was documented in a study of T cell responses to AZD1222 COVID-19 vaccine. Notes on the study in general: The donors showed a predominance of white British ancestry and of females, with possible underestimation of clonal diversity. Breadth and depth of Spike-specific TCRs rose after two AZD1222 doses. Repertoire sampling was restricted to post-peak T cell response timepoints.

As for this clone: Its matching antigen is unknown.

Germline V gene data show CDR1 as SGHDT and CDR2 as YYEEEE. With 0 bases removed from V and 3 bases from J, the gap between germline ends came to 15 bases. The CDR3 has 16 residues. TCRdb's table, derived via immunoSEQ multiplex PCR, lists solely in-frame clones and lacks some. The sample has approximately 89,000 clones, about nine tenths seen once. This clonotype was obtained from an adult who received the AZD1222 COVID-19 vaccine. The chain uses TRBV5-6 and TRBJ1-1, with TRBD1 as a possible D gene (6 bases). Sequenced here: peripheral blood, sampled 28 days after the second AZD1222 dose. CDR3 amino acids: CASSLVFGGADTEAFF. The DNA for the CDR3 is TGTGCCAGCAGCTTGGTGTTTGGGGGCGCGGACACTGAAGCTTTCTTT.